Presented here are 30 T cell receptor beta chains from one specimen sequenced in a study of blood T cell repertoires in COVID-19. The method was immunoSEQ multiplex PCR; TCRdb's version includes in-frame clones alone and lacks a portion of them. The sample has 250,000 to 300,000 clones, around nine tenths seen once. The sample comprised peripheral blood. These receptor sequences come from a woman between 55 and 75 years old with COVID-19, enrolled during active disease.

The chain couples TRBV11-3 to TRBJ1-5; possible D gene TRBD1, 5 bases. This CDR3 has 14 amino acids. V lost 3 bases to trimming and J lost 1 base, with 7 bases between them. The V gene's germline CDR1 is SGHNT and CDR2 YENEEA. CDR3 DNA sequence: TGTGCCAGCAGCTTGGGGGGAAGCAATCAGCCCCAGCATTTT. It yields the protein CASSLGGSNQPQHF.

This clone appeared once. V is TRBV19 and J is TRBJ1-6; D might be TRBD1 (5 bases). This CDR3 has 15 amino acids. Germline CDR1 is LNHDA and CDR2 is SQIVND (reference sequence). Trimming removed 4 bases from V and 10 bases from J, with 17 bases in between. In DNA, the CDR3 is TGTGCCAGTAGTACAGGAGGGACCGGAGCCTCACCCCTCCACTTT. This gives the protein CASSTGGTGASPLHF.

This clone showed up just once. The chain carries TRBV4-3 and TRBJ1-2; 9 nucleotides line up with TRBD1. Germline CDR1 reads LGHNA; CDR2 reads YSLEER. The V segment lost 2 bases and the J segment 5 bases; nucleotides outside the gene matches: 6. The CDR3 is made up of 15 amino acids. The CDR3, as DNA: TGCGCCAGCAGCCAAATAGGACAGGGGACATATGGCTACACCTTC. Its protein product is CASSQIGQGTYGYTF.

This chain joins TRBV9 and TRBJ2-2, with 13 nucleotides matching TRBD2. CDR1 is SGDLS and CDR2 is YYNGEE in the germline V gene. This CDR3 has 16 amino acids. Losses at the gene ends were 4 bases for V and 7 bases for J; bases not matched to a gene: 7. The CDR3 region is CASSTGLAGLFGELFF. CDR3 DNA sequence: TGTGCCAGCAGCACGGGACTAGCGGGATTGTTCGGGGAGCTGTTTTTT.

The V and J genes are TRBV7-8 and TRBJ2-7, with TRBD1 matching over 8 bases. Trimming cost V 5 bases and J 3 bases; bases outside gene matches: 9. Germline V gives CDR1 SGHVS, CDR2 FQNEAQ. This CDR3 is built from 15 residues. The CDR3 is CASSHRRDRSYEQYF. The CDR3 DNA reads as TGTGCCAGCAGCCACCGCCGGGACAGGAGCTACGAGCAGTACTTC.

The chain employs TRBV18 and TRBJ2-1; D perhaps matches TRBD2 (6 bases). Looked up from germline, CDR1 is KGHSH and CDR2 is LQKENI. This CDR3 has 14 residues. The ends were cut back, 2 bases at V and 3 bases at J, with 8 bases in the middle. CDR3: CASSPAGFYNEQFF. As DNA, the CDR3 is TGTGCCAGCTCACCAGCGGGATTCTACAATGAGCAGTTCTTC.

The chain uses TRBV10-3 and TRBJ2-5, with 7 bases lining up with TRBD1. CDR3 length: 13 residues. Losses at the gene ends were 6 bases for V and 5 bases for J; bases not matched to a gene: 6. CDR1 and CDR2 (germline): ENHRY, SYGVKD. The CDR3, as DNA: TGTGCCATCAGGGGGGACAGCCGGGAGACCCAGTACTTC. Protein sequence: CAIRGDSRETQYF.

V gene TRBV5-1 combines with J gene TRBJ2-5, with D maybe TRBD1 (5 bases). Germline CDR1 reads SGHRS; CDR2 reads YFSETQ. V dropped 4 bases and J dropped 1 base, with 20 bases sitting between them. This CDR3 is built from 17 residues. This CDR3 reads CASSLGWGSNIQETQYF. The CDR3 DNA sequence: TGCGCCAGCAGCCTGGGATGGGGCTCTAATATCCAAGAGACCCAGTACTTC.

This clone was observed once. The CDR3 region has the DNA TGTGCCTGGAGTGTAGGGTCAGGGGCCCTATCTGGAAACACCATATATTTT. Amino acid sequence: CAWSVGSGALSGNTIYF. The rearrangement links TRBV30 to TRBJ1-3, with D possibly matching TRBD1 (6 bases). The CDR3 length is 17 residues. V shed 0 bases and J shed 1 base, with 16 bases lying between them. Germline V gene data show CDR1 as GTSNPN and CDR2 as SVGIG (reference sequence).

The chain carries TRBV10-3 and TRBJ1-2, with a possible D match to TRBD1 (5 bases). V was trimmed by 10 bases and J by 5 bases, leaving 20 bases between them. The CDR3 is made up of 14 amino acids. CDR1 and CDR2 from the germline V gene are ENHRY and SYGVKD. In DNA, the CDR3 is TGTGCCACAAGGAACCCCGAATCAGGGTATGGCTACACCTTC. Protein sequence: CATRNPESGYGYTF.

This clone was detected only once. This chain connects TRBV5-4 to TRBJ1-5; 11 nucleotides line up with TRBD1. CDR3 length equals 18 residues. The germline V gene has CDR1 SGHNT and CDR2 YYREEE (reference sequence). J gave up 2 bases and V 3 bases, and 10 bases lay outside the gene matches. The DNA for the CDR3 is TGTGCCAGCAGCTACTCCCGGGACAGGGGGATAGGCAATCAGCCCCAGCATTTT. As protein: CASSYSRDRGIGNQPQHF.

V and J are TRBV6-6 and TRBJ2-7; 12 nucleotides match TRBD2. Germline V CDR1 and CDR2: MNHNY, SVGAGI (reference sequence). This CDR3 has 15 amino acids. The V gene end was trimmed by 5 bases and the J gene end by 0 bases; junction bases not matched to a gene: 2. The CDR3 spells CASSKTSGSSYEQYF. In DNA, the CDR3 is TGTGCCAGCAGTAAGACTAGCGGGAGCTCCTACGAGCAGTACTTC.

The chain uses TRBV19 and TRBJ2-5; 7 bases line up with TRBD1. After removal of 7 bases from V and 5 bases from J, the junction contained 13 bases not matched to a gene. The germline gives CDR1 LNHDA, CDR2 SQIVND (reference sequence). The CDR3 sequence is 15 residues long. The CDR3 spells CASTSDRWGRETQYF. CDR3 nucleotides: TGTGCCAGTACCTCGGACAGGTGGGGCCGGGAGACCCAGTACTTC. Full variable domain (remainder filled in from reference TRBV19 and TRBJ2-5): DGGITQSPKYLFRKEGQNVTLSCEQNLNHDAMYWYRQDPGQGLRLIYYSQIVNDFQKGDIAEGYSVSREKKESFPLTVTSAQKNPTAFYLCASTSDRWGRETQYFGPGTRLLVL.

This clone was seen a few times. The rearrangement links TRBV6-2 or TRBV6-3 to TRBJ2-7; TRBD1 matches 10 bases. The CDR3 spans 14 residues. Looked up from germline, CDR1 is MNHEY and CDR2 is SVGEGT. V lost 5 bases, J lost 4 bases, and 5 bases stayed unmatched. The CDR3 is CASSPRTGGYEQYF. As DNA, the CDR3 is TGTGCCAGCAGTCCGAGGACAGGGGGGTACGAGCAGTACTTC.

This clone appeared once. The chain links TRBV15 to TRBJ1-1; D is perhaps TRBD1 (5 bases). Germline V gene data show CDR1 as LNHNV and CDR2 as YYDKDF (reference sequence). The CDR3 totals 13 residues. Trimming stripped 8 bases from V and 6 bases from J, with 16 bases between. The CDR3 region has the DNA TGTGCCACCCGATTAGGGGCTGGAGCTGAAGCTTTCTTT. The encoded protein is CATRLGAGAEAFF. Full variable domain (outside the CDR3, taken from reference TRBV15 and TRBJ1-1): DAMVIQNPRYQVTQFGKPVTLSCSQTLNHNVMYWYQQKSSQAPKLLFHYYDKDFNNEADTPDNFQSRRPNTSFCFLDIRSPGLGDTAMYLCATRLGAGAEAFFGQGTRLTVV.

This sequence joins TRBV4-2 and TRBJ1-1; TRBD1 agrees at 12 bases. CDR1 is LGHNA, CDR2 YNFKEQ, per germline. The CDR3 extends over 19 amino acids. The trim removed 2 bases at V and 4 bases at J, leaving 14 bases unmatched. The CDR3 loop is CASSQKMGGTGGLGTEAFF. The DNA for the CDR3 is TGTGCCAGCAGCCAAAAGATGGGCGGGACAGGGGGCCTGGGCACTGAAGCTTTCTTT.

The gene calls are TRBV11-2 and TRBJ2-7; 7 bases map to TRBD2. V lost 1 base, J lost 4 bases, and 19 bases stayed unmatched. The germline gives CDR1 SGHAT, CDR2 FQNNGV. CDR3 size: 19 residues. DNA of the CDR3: TGTGCCAGCAGCTTAGCCCCGGGACTATTCGGGGATCGTCGATACGAGCAGTACTTC. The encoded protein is CASSLAPGLFGDRRYEQYF. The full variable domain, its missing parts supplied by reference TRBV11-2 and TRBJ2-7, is EAGVAQSPRYKIIEKRQSVAFWCNPISGHATLYWYQQILGQGPKLLIQFQNNGVVDDSQLPKDRFSAERLKGVDSTLKIQPAKLEDSAVYLCASSLAPGLFGDRRYEQYFGPGTRLTVT.

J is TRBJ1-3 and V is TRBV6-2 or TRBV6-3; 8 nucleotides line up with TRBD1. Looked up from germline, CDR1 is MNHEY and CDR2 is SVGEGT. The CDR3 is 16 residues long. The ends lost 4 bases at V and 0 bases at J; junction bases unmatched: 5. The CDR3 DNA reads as TGTGCCAGCAGTTCCAGGGACAGGAGCTCTGGAAACACCATATATTTT. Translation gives CASSSRDRSSGNTIYF.

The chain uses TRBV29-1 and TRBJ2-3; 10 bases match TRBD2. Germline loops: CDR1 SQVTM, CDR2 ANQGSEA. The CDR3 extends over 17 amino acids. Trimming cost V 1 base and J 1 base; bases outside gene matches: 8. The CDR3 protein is CSVEGRFGTSGTDTQYF. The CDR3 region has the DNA TGCAGCGTTGAAGGGCGGTTCGGGACTAGCGGCACAGATACGCAGTATTTT.

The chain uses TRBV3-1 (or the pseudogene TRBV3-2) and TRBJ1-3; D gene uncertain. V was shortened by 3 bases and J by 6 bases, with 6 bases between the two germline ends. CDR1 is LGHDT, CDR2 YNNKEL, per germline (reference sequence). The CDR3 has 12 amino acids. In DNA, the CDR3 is TGTGCCAGCAGCCATGGAGAAAACACCATATATTTT. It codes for CASSHGENTIYF.

DNA for the CDR3: TGTGCCAGCAGCCAGCTCACAGGGGGATGGGAGGAAAAACTGTTTTTT. This translates into CASSQLTGGWEEKLFF. This chain uses TRBV28 with TRBJ1-4; TRBD1 agrees at 8 bases. The trim removed 6 bases at V and 8 bases at J, leaving 14 bases unmatched. CDR1 and CDR2 (germline): MDHEN, SYDVKM. The CDR3 contains 16 residues.

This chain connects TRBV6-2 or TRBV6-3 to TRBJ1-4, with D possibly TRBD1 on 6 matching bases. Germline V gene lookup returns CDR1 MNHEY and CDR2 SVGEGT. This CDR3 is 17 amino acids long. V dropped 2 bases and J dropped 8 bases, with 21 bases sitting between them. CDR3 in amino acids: CASSYRTELATGEKLFF. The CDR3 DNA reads TGTGCCAGCAGTTACCGGACAGAGCTCGCCACGGGGGAAAAACTGTTTTTT.

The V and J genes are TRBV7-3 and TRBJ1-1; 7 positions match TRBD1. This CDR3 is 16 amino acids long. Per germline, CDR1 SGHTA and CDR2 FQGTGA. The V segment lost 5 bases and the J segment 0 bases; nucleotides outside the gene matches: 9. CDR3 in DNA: TGTGCCAGCAGCACGACAGGGACCACTATGAACACTGAAGCTTTCTTT. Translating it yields CASSTTGTTMNTEAFF.

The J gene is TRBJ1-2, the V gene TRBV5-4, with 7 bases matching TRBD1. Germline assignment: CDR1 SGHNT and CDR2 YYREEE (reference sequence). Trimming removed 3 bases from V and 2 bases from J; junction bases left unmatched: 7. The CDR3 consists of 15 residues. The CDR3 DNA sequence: TGTGCCAGCAGCTCCACCCGGACAGGCAACTATGGCTACACCTTC. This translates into CASSSTRTGNYGYTF.

The CDR3 loop is CASSLEAGRNEQFF. The CDR3 DNA reads as TGCGCCAGCAGCTTGGAAGCGGGGCGAAATGAGCAGTTCTTC. The chain is built from TRBV5-1 and TRBJ2-1, with 7 bases fitting TRBD2. This CDR3 is built from 14 residues. V shed 0 bases, J shed 7 bases, and the junction held 4 bases outside the gene matches. In germline, CDR1 is SGHRS, CDR2 YFSETQ.

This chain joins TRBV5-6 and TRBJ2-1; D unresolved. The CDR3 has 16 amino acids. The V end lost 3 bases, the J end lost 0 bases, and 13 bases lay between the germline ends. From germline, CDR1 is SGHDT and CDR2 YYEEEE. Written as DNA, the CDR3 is TGTGCCAGCAGCTCCCTAGGCCGGAGCTCCTACAATGAGCAGTTCTTC. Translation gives CASSSLGRSSYNEQFF.

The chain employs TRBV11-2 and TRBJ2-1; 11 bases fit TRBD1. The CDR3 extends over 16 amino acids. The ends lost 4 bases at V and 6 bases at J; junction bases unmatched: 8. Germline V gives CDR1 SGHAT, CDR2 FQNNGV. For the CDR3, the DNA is TGTGCCAGCAGCTCTGATGCCGGGACAGGGGGCAATGAGCAGTTCTTC. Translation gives CASSSDAGTGGNEQFF.

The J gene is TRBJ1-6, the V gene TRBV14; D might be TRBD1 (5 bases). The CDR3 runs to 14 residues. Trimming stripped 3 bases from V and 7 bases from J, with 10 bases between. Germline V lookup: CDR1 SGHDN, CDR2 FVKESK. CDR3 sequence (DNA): TGTGCCAGCAGCCACAGGGTTGCGAATTCACCCCTCCACTTT. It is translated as CASSHRVANSPLHF.

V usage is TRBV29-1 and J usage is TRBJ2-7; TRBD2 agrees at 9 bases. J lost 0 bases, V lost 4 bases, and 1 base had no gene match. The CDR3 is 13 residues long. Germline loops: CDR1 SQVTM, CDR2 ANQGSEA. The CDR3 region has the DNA TGCAGCGTTGGGGGACTAGCCTCCTACGAGCAGTACTTC. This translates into CSVGGLASYEQYF.

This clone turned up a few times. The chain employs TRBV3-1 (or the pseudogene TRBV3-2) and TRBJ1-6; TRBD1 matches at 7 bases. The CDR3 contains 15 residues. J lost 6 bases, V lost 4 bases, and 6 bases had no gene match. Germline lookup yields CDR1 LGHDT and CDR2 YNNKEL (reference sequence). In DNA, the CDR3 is TGTGCCAGCAGCCTCCCGGGACAGTTTAATTCACCCCTCCACTTT. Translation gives CASSLPGQFNSPLHF.